This TCR beta chain was captured in a study of CD8 T cells in Susac syndrome. The RNA, roughly 0.45 to 1 ug, was put through reverse transcription using random hexamers. TCRdb re-called the immunoSEQ multiplex PCR reads through MiXCR, storing one row per CDR3 protein. The data contain 120,000 to 150,000 distinct CDR3 sequences, around 94% of them singletons. V dropped 4 bases and J dropped 7; count of bases not matched to a gene: 6. This CDR3 has 14 amino acids. In germline, CDR1 is SEHNR, CDR2 FQNEAQ (reference sequence). Specimen: CD4+ T cells from PBMCs. This receptor was identified in a human donor in good health. The J gene is TRBJ2-1, the V gene TRBV7-9; 8 nucleotides agree with TRBD1. In DNA, the CDR3 is TGTGCCAGCAGCTCCACAGGGGGGTTTAATGAGCAGTTCTTC. Protein product: CASSSTGGFNEQFF.